The 14 T cell receptor beta chains below come from one sample, sequenced in a study of CD8+ T cells in alopecia areata. RNA was extracted and reverse transcribed into cDNA as the sequencing template. Clones were read by immunoSEQ multiplex PCR, and TCRdb kept only the in-frame ones, dropping some. The sample holds about 180,000 clones, 67% seen once. The sequences come from CD8+ T cells sorted from blood, collected at week 0. Receptor source: a human donor with alopecia areata.

This rearrangement joins TRBV5-6 to TRBJ2-3; 9 nucleotides agree with TRBD1. The CDR3 loop spans 15 amino acids. J was trimmed by 5 bases and V by 3 bases; bases with no gene match: 7. Per the germline V gene, CDR1 is SGHDT and CDR2 is YYEEEE. CDR3 sequence (DNA): TGTGCCAGCAGCTGGACAGGGGAGGGTAGAGATACGCAGTATTTT. It yields the protein CASSWTGEGRDTQYF.

This chain uses TRBV2 with TRBJ2-3; D ambiguous. This CDR3 spans 16 amino acids. Trimming pared 7 bases from V and 0 bases from J, leaving 17 bases between. Germline loops: CDR1 SNHLY, CDR2 FYNNEI. The CDR3 region is CASKILERSSTDTQYF. The CDR3 DNA sequence: TGTGCCAGCAAAATATTGGAGCGTTCTAGCACAGATACGCAGTATTTT.

In this sample, this clone turned up a few times. J is TRBJ2-1 and V is TRBV30; TRBD2 matches 9 bases. This CDR3 comprises 14 residues. CDR1 and CDR2 from the germline V gene are GTSNPN and SVGIG (reference sequence). V was clipped by 1 base and J by 4 bases; unmatched bases: 2. Here the CDR3 DNA reads TGTGCCTGGAGTGGGCTAGCGGGGTACAATGAGCAGTTCTTC. Translated: CAWSGLAGYNEQFF.

This clone was found a few times. The rearrangement links TRBV4-1 to TRBJ2-1, with 8 nucleotides matching TRBD2. V trimming: 0 bases; J trimming: 4 bases; junction bases outside the gene matches: 5. CDR1 and CDR2 from the germline V gene are MGHRA and YSYEKL. The CDR3 contains 16 residues. CDR3 sequence: CASSQDFSGDYNEQFF. The CDR3 DNA reads as TGCGCCAGCAGCCAAGATTTTAGCGGGGATTACAATGAGCAGTTCTTC.

V usage is TRBV5-1 and J usage is TRBJ2-7, with TRBD1 identical over 12 bases. The CDR3 has 15 amino acids. Germline V gene lookup returns CDR1 SGHRS and CDR2 YFSETQ. J lost 2 bases, V lost 4 bases, and 4 bases had no gene match. In nucleotides, the CDR3 is TGCGCCAGCAGCGGCGGGACAGGGGGCCCCTACGAGCAGTACTTC. Protein sequence: CASSGGTGGPYEQYF.

The chain recombines TRBV27 with TRBJ1-5; D not certain. Trimming stripped 2 bases from V and 4 bases from J, with 15 bases between. CDR1 and CDR2 (germline): MNHEY, SMNVEV (reference sequence). This CDR3 region has 16 residues. The CDR3 loop reads CASSLTAGFGNQPQHF. For the CDR3, the DNA is TGTGCCAGCAGTTTAACGGCAGGCTTTGGGAATCAGCCCCAGCATTTT.

This clone was detected once. The chain couples TRBV7-9 to TRBJ2-7; 7 nucleotides align to TRBD2. V gave up 5 bases and J gave up 0 bases; unmatched junction bases: 4. Germline V gives CDR1 SEHNR, CDR2 FQNEAQ (reference sequence). This CDR3 spans 14 amino acids. In DNA form, the CDR3 reads TGTGCCAGCAGCACTAGCGCCACCTCCTACGAGCAGTACTTC. Protein sequence: CASSTSATSYEQYF.

The chain is built from TRBV7-9 and TRBJ1-1; D is perhaps TRBD1 (5 bases). The germline V gene has CDR1 SEHNR and CDR2 FQNEAQ (reference sequence). The V end lost 5 bases, the J end lost 1 base, and 11 bases lay between the germline ends. The CDR3 contains 14 residues. CDR3 sequence (DNA): TGTGCCAGCAGCCCCACGGGGACGAACACTGAAGCTTTCTTT. Its protein product is CASSPTGTNTEAFF.

The J gene is TRBJ2-7, the V gene TRBV6-1; TRBD2 matches at 7 bases. Looked up from germline, CDR1 is MNHNS and CDR2 is SASEGT. This CDR3 region has 14 residues. Losses at the gene ends were 9 bases for V and 2 bases for J; bases not matched to a gene: 10. CDR3 sequence: CASSGLGRAYEQYF. The CDR3 DNA follows: TGTGCCAGTTCGGGCTTGGGGAGGGCCTACGAGCAGTACTTC.

The rearrangement joins TRBV18 to TRBJ1-1; 10 bases map to TRBD1. Germline V gives CDR1 KGHSH, CDR2 LQKENI. The CDR3 runs 15 residues. J lost 4 bases, V lost 6 bases, and 8 bases had no gene match. Here the CDR3 DNA reads TGTGCCAGCTCGCATCCCGGGACAGGGGTCACTGAAGCTTTCTTT. This encodes CASSHPGTGVTEAFF.

This CDR3 is CASSRPKDTQYF. The CDR3 bases are TGTGCCAGCAGCCGGCCGAAAGATACGCAGTATTTT. The chain uses TRBV27 and TRBJ2-3; D is unclear. Germline V gene data show CDR1 as MNHEY and CDR2 as SMNVEV (reference sequence). With 6 bases removed from V and 5 bases from J, the gap between germline ends came to 9 bases. The CDR3 has 12 amino acids.

This clone was counted only a few times. The chain links TRBV11-2 to TRBJ1-1; D not certain. The CDR3 spans 18 residues. The V gene lost 4 bases and the J gene lost 4 bases, with 25 bases spanning the gap. Germline CDR1 SGHAT, CDR2 FQNNGV. CDR3 DNA sequence: TGTGCCAGCAGCTCAGAATTAGGTGGAGGTGGATACGGCACTGAAGCTTTCTTT. It translates to CASSSELGGGGYGTEAFF.

The CDR3 coding sequence is TGTGCCAGCAGCCCCGAGAGAGGGGGCTTGTTAGGGAAAGAGACCCAGTACTTC. This translates into CASSPERGGLLGKETQYF. The V and J genes are TRBV13 and TRBJ2-5, with 7 nucleotides matching TRBD1. The CDR3 runs 18 residues. Trimming removed 5 bases from V and 3 bases from J; junction bases left unmatched: 18. Germline assignment: CDR1 PRHDT and CDR2 FYEKMQ (reference sequence).

The rearrangement links TRBV5-6 to TRBJ2-1; D gene uncertain. From germline, CDR1 is SGHDT and CDR2 YYEEEE. The CDR3 covers 13 residues. The germline V and J ends were trimmed by 2 bases and 4 bases, with 7 bases remaining between them. CDR3 sequence: CASSLVDYNEQFF. Here the CDR3 DNA reads TGTGCCAGCAGCTTAGTAGATTACAATGAGCAGTTCTTC.